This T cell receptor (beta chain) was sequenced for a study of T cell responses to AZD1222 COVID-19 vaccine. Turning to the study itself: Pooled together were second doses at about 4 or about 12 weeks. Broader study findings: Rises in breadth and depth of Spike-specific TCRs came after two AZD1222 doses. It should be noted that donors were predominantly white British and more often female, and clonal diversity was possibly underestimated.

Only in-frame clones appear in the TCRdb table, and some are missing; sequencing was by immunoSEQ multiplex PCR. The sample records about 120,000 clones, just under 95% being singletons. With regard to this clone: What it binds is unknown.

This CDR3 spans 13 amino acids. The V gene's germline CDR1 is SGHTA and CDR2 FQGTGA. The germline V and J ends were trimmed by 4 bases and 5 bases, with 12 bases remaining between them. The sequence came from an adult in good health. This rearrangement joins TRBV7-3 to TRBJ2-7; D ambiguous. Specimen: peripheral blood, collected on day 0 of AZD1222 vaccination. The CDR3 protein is CASSSAQANEQYF. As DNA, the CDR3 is TGTGCCAGCAGCTCAGCTCAGGCAAACGAGCAGTACTTC.